This entry lists 25 T cell receptor beta chains sequenced from one sample in a study of patients and donors after allogeneic stem cell transplantation. In TCRdb, the RT-PCR reads were re-called with MiXCR into one record per CDR3 protein. The table lists roughly 180,000 distinct CDR3 sequences, roughly 40% of them singletons. Sequences were obtained from blood, either unsorted or a sorted T cell fraction (not recorded which). Receptor source: a human donor who was either an allogeneic HSCT recipient or a stem cell or donor lymphocyte infusion donor (not recorded which). It is not recorded whose cells these are; they may come from a transplant donor.

This clonotype has just a few counts. The rearrangement links TRBV6-6 to TRBJ2-3; D is possibly TRBD2 (6 bases). Per germline, CDR1 MNHNY and CDR2 SVGAGI (reference sequence). The CDR3 is 13 amino acids. Trimming took 6 bases from V and 8 from J, leaving 15 bases between them. CDR3 amino acids: CASREGGSGTQYF. The CDR3 nucleotides are TGTGCCAGCAGGGAGGGAGGATCGGGTACGCAGTATTTT.

This clonotype was recorded only once. The V call is TRBV7-3, the J call TRBJ2-3; no definite D call. Trimming cost V 3 bases and J 2 bases, with 9 bases left between them. The V gene's germline CDR1 is SGHTA and CDR2 FQGTGA. The CDR3 totals 14 residues. CDR3 bases: TGTGCCAGCAGCTTTGGCTGGAACACAGATACGCAGTATTTT. It is translated as CASSFGWNTDTQYF.

CDR3 nucleotide sequence: TGCGCCAGCAGCTCGCGGACTAGTCCAGAGACCCAGTACTTC. It encodes CASSSRTSPETQYF. This rearrangement joins TRBV5-1 to TRBJ2-5; TRBD2 matches 7 bases. V was pared by 3 bases and J by 4 bases, with 6 bases of the junction left unmatched. Per germline, CDR1 SGHRS and CDR2 YFSETQ. The CDR3 is made up of 14 amino acids.

This clonotype turned up a few times. The chain links TRBV25-1 to TRBJ2-7; 7 nucleotides match TRBD2. The CDR3 is 13 amino acids. Germline CDR1 is MGHDK and CDR2 is SYGVNS. The J segment lost 7 bases and the V segment lost 6 bases, leaving 9 bases of the junction unmatched. The CDR3 protein is CASSLRDYKEQYF. The CDR3 DNA reads as TGTGCCAGCAGCCTCCGGGACTATAAAGAGCAGTACTTC.

This clonotype turned up a few times. The chain combines TRBV7-3 with TRBJ1-2; 8 bases are a match to TRBD1. Germline CDR1 is SGHTA and CDR2 is FQGTGA. V shed 1 base, J shed 4 bases, and the junction held 5 bases outside the gene matches. The CDR3 loop spans 15 amino acids. CDR3 amino acids: CASSLMPGGTYGYTF. The CDR3 DNA reads TGTGCCAGCAGCTTAATGCCAGGGGGCACCTATGGCTACACCTTC.

V gene TRBV4-3 combines with J gene TRBJ2-7; 7 bases match TRBD2. CDR3 size: 14 residues. Germline trimming cut 4 bases from V and 6 bases from J; bases unmatched to any gene: 9. Germline CDR1 reads LGHNA; CDR2 reads YSLEER. The CDR3 loop is CASSRKREGGEQYF. In DNA, the CDR3 is TGCGCCAGCAGCCGTAAGAGGGAGGGTGGCGAGCAGTACTTC.

The chain has TRBV3-1 and TRBJ1-5; a weak D match, TRBD1 (6 bases). CDR1 is LGHDT and CDR2 is YNNKEL in the germline V gene (reference sequence). The CDR3 has 16 amino acids. V was trimmed by 3 bases and J by 4 bases, leaving 16 bases between them. The CDR3 sequence: CASSQGRDTENQPQHF. The CDR3 DNA reads as TGTGCCAGCAGCCAGGGCCGGGACACCGAAAATCAGCCCCAGCATTTT.

This clonotype was seen a few times. The J gene is TRBJ1-5, the V gene TRBV5-1; the D is unclear. V lost 2 bases to trimming and J lost 0 bases, with 9 bases between them. Germline values: CDR1 SGHRS, CDR2 YFSETQ. The CDR3 is made up of 15 amino acids. CDR3 coding DNA: TGCGCCAGCAGCTTCGCGGGGAGTAGCAATCAGCCCCAGCATTTT. It specifies CASSFAGSSNQPQHF.

The sample holds a few counts of this clonotype. This chain uses TRBV9 with TRBJ2-1; D might be TRBD2 (5 bases). Germline V gene data show CDR1 as SGDLS and CDR2 as YYNGEE. Deletions cut 0 bases from V and 1 base from J, with 8 bases between. The CDR3 is made up of 15 amino acids. CDR3 amino acids: CASSVGGGSYNEQFF. DNA of the CDR3: TGTGCCAGCAGCGTAGGAGGAGGTTCCTACAATGAGCAGTTCTTC.

This clonotype appeared many times. V is TRBV5-6 and J is TRBJ1-1; TRBD1 aligns across 7 bases. Per the germline V gene, CDR1 is SGHDT and CDR2 is YYEEEE. The CDR3 covers 14 residues. V lost 4 bases and J lost 3; bases outside the gene matches: 6. The CDR3 nucleotides read TGTGCCAGCAGCCTACCTCAGGGGGACACTGAAGCTTTCTTT. Translating gives CASSLPQGDTEAFF.

CDR3 sequence reads: CASSPGTGSFEAFF. CDR3 in DNA: TGTGCCAGCAGTCCCGGGACAGGGAGCTTTGAAGCTTTCTTT. The chain employs TRBV12-3 or TRBV12-4 and TRBJ1-1; TRBD1 matches 9 bases. This CDR3 is built from 14 residues. V shed 5 bases and J 7 bases; nucleotides not matched to a gene: 8.

The V gene is TRBV20-1, the J gene TRBJ1-5; perhaps TRBD1 as D (5 bases). V lost 6 bases and J lost 2, with 17 bases in between. Per germline, CDR1 DFQATT and CDR2 SNEGSKA (reference sequence). CDR3 length equals 15 residues. This chain's CDR3 is CSASRPYRRNQPQHF. The DNA of the CDR3 is TGCAGTGCCAGCAGACCTTACAGGCGCAATCAGCCCCAGCATTTT.

The CDR3 here is CASSIRDRGYNEQFF. Here the CDR3 DNA reads TGTGCCAGCAGTATCCGGGACAGGGGTTACAATGAGCAGTTCTTC. V usage is TRBV2 and J usage is TRBJ2-1, with 10 bases aligning to TRBD1. With V trimmed by 5 bases and J by 4 bases, 5 bases remained unmatched. The CDR3 covers 15 residues. Germline-derived CDR1 and CDR2 are SNHLY and FYNNEI.

In its sample, this clonotype was seen a few times. V is TRBV11-2 and J is TRBJ1-1; D not certain. Trimming shortened V by 5 bases and J by 1 base, and 14 bases separated the two germline ends. Germline values: CDR1 SGHAT, CDR2 FQNNGV. The CDR3 loop spans 15 amino acids. In DNA, the CDR3 is TGTGCCAGCAGCCTCCCCAGCACCCGGAACACTGAAGCTTTCTTT. Its protein product is CASSLPSTRNTEAFF.

This clonotype appeared a few times. Here the CDR3 DNA reads TGTGCCAGCAGCGAAACCGGGGTAGCCAAAAACATTCAGTACTTC. Amino acid sequence: CASSETGVAKNIQYF. The chain uses TRBV9 and TRBJ2-4, with D possibly matching TRBD2 (5 bases). V was pared by 3 bases and J by 0 bases, with 10 bases between. The germline V gene encodes CDR1 SGDLS and CDR2 YYNGEE. The CDR3 is 15 residues long.

The chain recombines TRBV9 with TRBJ1-1, with TRBD1 as a possible D gene (5 bases). Trimming cost V 3 bases and J 0 bases, with 9 bases left between them. Germline V gene data show CDR1 as SGDLS and CDR2 as YYNGEE. The CDR3 consists of 14 residues. The chain's CDR3 is CASSETVLNTEAFF. DNA of the CDR3: TGTGCCAGCAGCGAGACAGTCTTGAACACTGAAGCTTTCTTT.

This chain connects TRBV2 to TRBJ2-5; 7 bases match TRBD2. Losses at the gene ends were 0 bases for V and 4 bases for J; bases not matched to a gene: 14. Germline CDR1 reads SNHLY; CDR2 reads FYNNEI. The CDR3 is made up of 18 amino acids. As DNA, the CDR3 is TGTGCCAGCAGTGAAGCGGCCAGTCGCGGGAGTAATATAGAGACCCAGTACTTC. It translates to CASSEAASRGSNIETQYF.

The sample holds a few counts of this clonotype. The J gene is TRBJ1-5, the V gene TRBV7-9, with 7 nucleotides matching TRBD1. CDR3 length: 17 residues. V was pared by 1 base and J by 2 bases, with 8 bases of the junction left unmatched. Germline CDR1 and CDR2: SEHNR and FQNEAQ (reference sequence). CDR3 in amino acids: CASSLGGGQTGNQPQHF. DNA for the CDR3: TGTGCCAGCAGCTTAGGAGGGGGACAGACGGGCAATCAGCCCCAGCATTTT.

The table lists this clonotype with a count of one. This sequence joins TRBV5-6 and TRBJ1-1; D remains unclear. CDR1 is SGHDT, CDR2 YYEEEE, per germline. Trimming stripped 4 bases from V and 1 base from J, with 14 bases between. The CDR3 is 15 amino acids. CDR3 sequence reads: CASSPWGGSNTEAFF. DNA of the CDR3: TGTGCCAGCAGCCCCTGGGGAGGATCGAACACTGAAGCTTTCTTT. The variable domain in full, completed from reference TRBV5-6 and TRBJ1-1, reads DAGVTQSPTHLIKTRGQQVTLRCSPKSGHDTVSWYQQALGQGPQFIFQYYEEEERQRGNFPDRFSGHQFPNYSSELNVNALLLGDSALYLCASSPWGGSNTEAFFGQGTRLTVV.

This clonotype was picked up a small number of times. The V call is TRBV11-3, the J call TRBJ2-1; weak D call: TRBD2 (5 bases). CDR1 and CDR2 (germline): SGHNT, YENEEA. The CDR3 extends over 12 amino acids. V shed 4 bases and J shed 10 bases, with 11 bases lying between them. Written as DNA, the CDR3 is TGTGCCAGCAGCTCCCGTACGGGGGAGCAGTTCTTC. It is translated as CASSSRTGEQFF.

This clonotype has just a few counts. The DNA for the CDR3 is TGTGCCAGCACCCCTGGCGGGGGAGCTATTCAGCCCCAGCATTTT. The encoded protein is CASTPGGGAIQPQHF. This sequence joins TRBV28 and TRBJ1-5; maybe TRBD1 (5 bases). CDR1 MDHEN and CDR2 SYDVKM come from the germline V gene. Trimming removed 7 bases at V and 6 bases at J, with 19 bases between. The CDR3 has 15 amino acids.

This clonotype was found a few times. The CDR3 loop reads CASSPLGGNGYTF. CDR3 in DNA: TGTGCCAGCAGCCCCTTGGGGGGCAATGGCTACACCTTC. This sequence joins TRBV13 and TRBJ1-2; D is perhaps TRBD1 (6 bases). Germline V lookup: CDR1 PRHDT, CDR2 FYEKMQ (reference sequence). The CDR3 contains 13 residues. V was pared by 5 bases and J by 6 bases, with 13 bases between. Full variable domain (missing parts from reference TRBV13 and TRBJ1-2): AAGVIQSPRHLIKEKRETATLKCYPIPRHDTVYWYQQGPGQDPQFLISFYEKMQSDKGSIPDRFSAQQFSDYHSELNMSSLELGDSALYFCASSPLGGNGYTFGSGTRLTVV.

This clonotype was observed a handful of times. The rearrangement joins TRBV12-3 or TRBV12-4 to TRBJ1-5; a possible D gene is TRBD1 (5 bases). V lost 2 bases and J 6 bases, leaving 14 bases between the germline ends. There are 15 residues in the CDR3. CDR3 DNA sequence: TGTGCCAGCAGTTTAAATATAGGGGACGCTCAGCCCCAGCATTTT. This sequence encodes CASSLNIGDAQPQHF.

This clonotype was observed a handful of times. The rearrangement joins TRBV6-2 or TRBV6-3 to TRBJ2-1, with D maybe TRBD2 (5 bases). Germline CDR1 MNHEY, CDR2 SVGEGT. With 0 bases removed from V and 7 bases from J, the gap between germline ends came to 13 bases. This CDR3 is built from 15 residues. CDR3 amino acids: CASSYSPASLNEQFF. Written as DNA, the CDR3 is TGTGCCAGCAGTTACTCACCGGCTAGCTTAAATGAGCAGTTCTTC.

The V gene is TRBV3-1, the J gene TRBJ2-7, with D hard to call. The CDR3 contains 16 residues. Trimming removed 2 bases at V and 0 bases at J, with 14 bases between. Germline V gives CDR1 LGHDT, CDR2 YNNKEL (reference sequence). CDR3: CASSQISVGSSYEQYF. The CDR3 bases are TGTGCCAGCAGCCAAATCTCAGTTGGGTCCTCCTACGAGCAGTACTTC.